A single TCR beta chain is shown here with its context. Its specificity is unknown. This entry is derived from a study of T cell clonotyping in hematopoietic cell transplantation. TCRdb keeps only in-frame clones here, not all; method: immunoSEQ multiplex PCR. The sample includes approximately 70,000 clones, about 93% of them seen just once. Study observations and caveats: Few recipient clonotypes overlapped donors; over 95% were de novo at given depth. Cells were unsorted, so CD4 and CD8 contributions were not separated. Pathologically expanded recipient clonotypes increased progressively from day 30 to day 180 as diversity fell.

The CDR3 consists of 14 residues. The germline V gene encodes CDR1 MDHEN and CDR2 SYDVKM. Trimming left V 11 bases short and J 4 bases short, with 17 bases between. Sample: peripheral blood mononuclear cells. The rearrangement links TRBV28 to TRBJ2-2, with a tentative D call TRBD2 (7 bases). The receptor comes from a man in his forties or fifties in good health. Some clones in this sample may be carry-over from other donors' samples. The DNA for the CDR3 is TGTGCCGTCCCAAACGGGGGGCTCACCGGGGAGCTGTTTTTT. Amino acid sequence: CAVPNGGLTGELFF.